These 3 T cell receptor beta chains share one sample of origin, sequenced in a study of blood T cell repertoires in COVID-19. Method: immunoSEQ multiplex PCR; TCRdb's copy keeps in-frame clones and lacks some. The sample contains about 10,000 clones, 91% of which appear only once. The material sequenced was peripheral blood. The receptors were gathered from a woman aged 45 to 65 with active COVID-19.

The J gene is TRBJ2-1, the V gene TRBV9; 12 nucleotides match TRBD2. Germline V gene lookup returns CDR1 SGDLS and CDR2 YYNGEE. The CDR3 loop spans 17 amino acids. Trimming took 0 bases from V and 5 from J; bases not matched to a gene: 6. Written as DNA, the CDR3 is TGTGCCAGCAGCGTAGGACTAGCGGGAGTAGGCGACAATGAGCAGTTCTTC. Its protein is CASSVGLAGVGDNEQFF.

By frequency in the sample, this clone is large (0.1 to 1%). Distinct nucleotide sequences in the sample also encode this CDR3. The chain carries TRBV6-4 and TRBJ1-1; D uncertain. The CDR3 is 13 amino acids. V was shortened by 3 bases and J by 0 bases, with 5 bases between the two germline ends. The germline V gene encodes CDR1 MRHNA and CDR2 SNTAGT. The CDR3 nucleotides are TGTGCCAGCAGTGAACAGCTGAACACTGAAGCTTTCTTT. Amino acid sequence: CASSEQLNTEAFF.

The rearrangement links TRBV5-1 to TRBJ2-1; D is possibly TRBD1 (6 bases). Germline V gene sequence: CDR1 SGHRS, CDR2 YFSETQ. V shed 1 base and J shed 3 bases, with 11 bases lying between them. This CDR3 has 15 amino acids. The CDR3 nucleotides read TGCGCCAGCAGCTTGACAGGGTCCTTCTACAATGAGCAGTTCTTC. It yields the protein CASSLTGSFYNEQFF.